The TCR beta chain under discussion was sequenced for a study of cytomegalovirus exposure and HLA in healthy donors. Study outcomes and limitations: Presence/absence analyses assumed roughly uniform sequencing depth across donors.

The V gene lost 0 bases and the J gene lost 0 bases, with 15 bases spanning the gap. The CDR3 is made up of 17 amino acids. 60 Vbeta and 13 Jbeta primers were used in PCR. Assay: immunoSEQ multiplex PCR; the TCRdb copy retains only in-frame clones and omits some. The sample holds 250,000 to 350,000 clones, 75% to 90% seen once. In regard to this clone: What it binds is not known.

The TCR was taken from a middle-aged man in good health and CMV-seropositive. The genes are TRBV5-3 and TRBJ1-1; D perhaps matches TRBD1 (5 bases). TRBV5-3 has ORF status, its function being uncertain. The sample comprised PBMCs. CDR3 nucleotides: TGTGCCAGAAGCTTGGCCCCGACAGAGCTTATGAACACTGAAGCTTTCTTT. Residues: CARSLAPTELMNTEAFF.